The 2 T cell receptor beta chains given below trace back to one sample, sequenced in a study of T cells and Merkel cell carcinoma outcomes. TCRdb keeps only in-frame clones here, not all; method: immunoSEQ multiplex PCR. The sample lists 7,000 to 10,000 clones; around four fifths were seen once. Input material: tumor tissue from Merkel cell carcinoma. All receptors derive from a human donor with Merkel cell carcinoma.

This clone was observed a single time. This chain links TRBV5-1 with TRBJ1-1; no reliable D call. CDR3 length: 14 amino acids. The V end lost 1 base, the J end lost 4 bases, and 11 bases lay between the germline ends. CDR1 is SGHRS and CDR2 is YFSETQ in the germline V gene. CDR3 region: CASSLNPGGTEAFF. The CDR3 DNA follows: TGCGCCAGCAGCTTGAATCCGGGAGGCACTGAAGCTTTCTTT.

The chain joins TRBV14 to TRBJ2-5; D gene ambiguous. This CDR3 has 16 amino acids. Germline CDR1 is SGHDN and CDR2 is FVKESK. Between the trimmed V and J ends, which lost 1 base and 1 base, there was a span of 13 bases. The CDR3 loop reads CASSQAAATRQETQYF. For the CDR3, the DNA is TGTGCCAGCAGCCAAGCAGCCGCCACTCGCCAAGAGACCCAGTACTTC.